This TCR beta chain was profiled in a study of cytomegalovirus exposure and HLA in healthy donors. Overall study: HLA-typed donors contributed 65 million to 95 million unique TCRs, which were held in an early data release.

The PCR had 60 Vbeta and 13 Jbeta primers. This table comes from immunoSEQ multiplex PCR, and its TCRdb copy is limited to in-frame clones, with some not included. The repertoire consists of fewer than 200,000 clones, with approximately 80% occurring once and the leading ten covering approximately 0.8%. Germline-derived CDR1 and CDR2 are SGHNT and YYREEE (reference sequence). This CDR3 spans 14 amino acids. The V and J ends lost 1 base and 2 bases respectively, with 9 bases between them. Donors consisted of healthy bone marrow donors. This receptor was obtained from a woman between 18 and 30 years old in good health and CMV-seronegative. Input material: PBMCs. The gene calls are TRBV5-4 and TRBJ1-2; D might be TRBD1 (5 bases). The CDR3 here is CASSLTGLNYGYTF. The CDR3 bases are TGTGCCAGCAGCTTGACGGGACTGAACTATGGCTACACCTTC.